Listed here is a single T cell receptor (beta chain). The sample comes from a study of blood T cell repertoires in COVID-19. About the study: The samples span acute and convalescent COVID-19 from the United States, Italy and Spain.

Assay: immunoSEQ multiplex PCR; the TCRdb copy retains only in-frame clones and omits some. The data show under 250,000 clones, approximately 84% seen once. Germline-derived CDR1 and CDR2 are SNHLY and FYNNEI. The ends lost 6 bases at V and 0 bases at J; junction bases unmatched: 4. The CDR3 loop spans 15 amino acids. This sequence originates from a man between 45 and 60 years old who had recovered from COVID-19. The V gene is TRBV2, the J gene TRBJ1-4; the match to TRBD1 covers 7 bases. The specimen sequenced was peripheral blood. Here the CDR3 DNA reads TGTGCCAGCAGGGTGCAGGGGGCAACTAATGAAAAACTGTTTTTT. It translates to CASRVQGATNEKLFF.